The 21 T cell receptor beta chains reported below all come from one sample, sequenced in a study of beta chain features in type 1 diabetes. Expressed TCRB transcripts were sequenced after all isolated RNA was converted to cDNA. The data were produced by immunoSEQ multiplex PCR, yet TCRdb's version contains in-frame clones alone and is incomplete. The profile shows a few hundred thousand clones, roughly 12% of them singletons. The sample taken for sequencing was naive CD4+ T cells from blood. The receptor source for this set is a man younger than 35 in good health.

This clone was found a few times. The genes are TRBV28 and TRBJ1-2, with a tentative D call TRBD1 (5 bases). CDR3 length: 13 residues. V lost 8 bases, J lost 7 bases, and 17 bases lay in between. The germline V gene has CDR1 MDHEN and CDR2 SYDVKM. The CDR3 here is CASLPGQGIGYTF. CDR3 in DNA: TGTGCCAGCCTCCCAGGGCAGGGTATTGGCTACACCTTC.

The gene calls are TRBV10-3 and TRBJ2-5; D is possibly TRBD2 (5 bases). V shed 10 bases and J shed 2 bases, with 17 bases lying between them. Germline values: CDR1 ENHRY, CDR2 SYGVKD. The CDR3 is 14 residues long. CDR3 coding DNA: TGTGCCACTAAACCCCAGACGGGACAAGAGACCCAGTACTTC. It codes for CATKPQTGQETQYF.

The chain uses TRBV7-9 and TRBJ2-3, with D tentatively TRBD2 (6 bases). V lost 6 bases, J lost 0 bases, and 10 bases lay in between. Germline V lookup: CDR1 SEHNR, CDR2 FQNEAQ (reference sequence). This CDR3 has 14 amino acids. CDR3 region: CASRVAASTDTQYF. Written as DNA, the CDR3 is TGTGCCAGCAGGGTAGCGGCAAGCACAGATACGCAGTATTTT. The full variable domain, with the rest looked up from reference TRBV7-9 and TRBJ2-3, is DTGVSQNPRHKITKRGQNVTFRCDPISEHNRLYWYRQTLGQGPEFLTYFQNEAQLEKSRLLSDRFSAERPKGSFSTLEIQRTEQGDSAMYLCASRVAASTDTQYFGPGTRLTVL.

This clone was detected a few times. The chain is built from TRBV6-5 and TRBJ2-7; the D gene is possibly TRBD1 (6 bases). In germline, CDR1 is MNHEY, CDR2 SVGAGI. The CDR3 has 14 residues. With 5 bases removed from V and 6 bases from J, the gap between germline ends came to 17 bases. CDR3: CASSPGTPRAEQYF. DNA for the CDR3: TGTGCCAGCAGTCCCGGGACACCCCGGGCCGAGCAGTACTTC.

The chain employs TRBV11-1 and TRBJ1-1; 10 bases agree with TRBD1. V shed 2 bases and J 5 bases; nucleotides not matched to a gene: 2. From germline, CDR1 is SGHAT and CDR2 FQDESV (reference sequence). The CDR3 extends over 14 amino acids. CDR3 coding DNA: TGTGCCAGCAGCTTACGGGACAGGGGTACTGAAGCTTTCTTT. As protein: CASSLRDRGTEAFF. The full variable domain, rest sourced from reference TRBV11-1 and TRBJ1-1, is EAEVAQSPRYKITEKSQAVAFWCDPISGHATLYWYRQILGQGPELLVQFQDESVVDDSQLPKDRFSAERLKGVDSTLKIQPAELGDSAMYLCASSLRDRGTEAFFGQGTRLTVV.

The V and J genes are TRBV28 and TRBJ2-4; no clear D. CDR3 length equals 14 residues. CDR1 is MDHEN and CDR2 is SYDVKM in the germline V gene. V was clipped by 1 base and J by 2 bases, with 6 bases between them. CDR3 nucleotide sequence: TGTGCCAGCAGTTTATATCTAACCAAAAACATTCAGTACTTC. Translated: CASSLYLTKNIQYF.

The chain has TRBV30 and TRBJ1-2, with 8 bases that match TRBD1. Germline lookup yields CDR1 GTSNPN and CDR2 SVGIG (reference sequence). Losses at the gene ends were 4 bases for V and 11 bases for J; bases not matched to a gene: 9. There are 12 residues in the CDR3. CDR3 amino acids: CAWTYGQGGYTF. CDR3 bases: TGTGCCTGGACCTACGGACAGGGCGGGTACACCTTC.

V and J are TRBV21-1 and TRBJ1-2; the D call TRBD1 from the table was never checked on the DNA. TRBV21-1 is a pseudogene locus. The CDR3 length is 15 residues. The CDR3: CASSPRTGNNYGYTF. The CDR3 bases are TGTGCCAGCAGCCCAAGGACAGGGAATAACTATGGCTACACCTTC.

Written as DNA, the CDR3 is TGCAGCGTTGGTATGCGGGGGCTGGGGACAGATACGCAGTATTTT. Protein sequence: CSVGMRGLGTDTQYF. The chain joins TRBV29-1 to TRBJ2-3; tentatively, D is TRBD2 (7 bases). Trimming took 4 bases from V and 3 from J, leaving 17 bases between them. This CDR3 is 15 amino acids long. CDR1 and CDR2 from the germline V gene are SQVTM and ANQGSEA.

The J gene is TRBJ2-7, the V gene TRBV11-1, with a possible D match to TRBD1 (5 bases). The CDR3 sequence is 12 residues long. The V gene lost 4 bases and the J gene lost 3 bases, with 7 bases spanning the gap. Per germline, CDR1 SGHAT and CDR2 FQDESV (reference sequence). Written as DNA, the CDR3 is TGTGCCAGCAGCTCACAGGTCTACGAGCAGTACTTC. Encoded protein: CASSSQVYEQYF.

This clone was detected only a few times. The chain is built from TRBV5-4 and TRBJ2-5, with 8 bases lining up with TRBD1. J lost 5 bases, V lost 3 bases, and 12 bases had no gene match. Germline CDR1 and CDR2: SGHNT and YYREEE (reference sequence). The CDR3 is 16 residues long. The CDR3 sequence is CASSSPRGQGRETQYF. The DNA for the CDR3 is TGTGCCAGCAGCTCCCCCCGAGGACAGGGCAGGGAGACCCAGTACTTC. Variable domain in full (rest from reference TRBV5-4 and TRBJ2-5): ETGVTQSPTHLIKTRGQQVTLRCSSQSGHNTVSWYQQALGQGPQFIFQYYREEENGRGNFPPRFSGLQFPNYSSELNVNALELDDSALYLCASSSPRGQGRETQYFGPGTRLLVL.

The V gene is TRBV11-2, the J gene TRBJ1-1; D gene uncertain. V lost 1 base and J 0 bases, leaving 6 bases between the germline ends. The CDR3 consists of 14 residues. Germline V gene lookup returns CDR1 SGHAT and CDR2 FQNNGV. The CDR3 region has the DNA TGTGCCAGCAGCTTAGGGCAGATGAACACTGAAGCTTTCTTT. As protein: CASSLGQMNTEAFF.

In this sample, this clone turned up a few times. This sequence joins TRBV7-9 and TRBJ1-5; D gene ambiguous. This CDR3 is 12 amino acids long. CDR1 is SEHNR and CDR2 is FQNEAQ in the germline V gene (reference sequence). Trimming shortened V by 5 bases and J by 3 bases, and 5 bases separated the two germline ends. CDR3 residues: CASSPPNQPQHF. CDR3 DNA sequence: TGTGCCAGCAGCCCTCCCAATCAGCCCCAGCATTTT.

This clone came up a few times. The chain joins TRBV19 to TRBJ1-5; TRBD1 matches 7 bases. The germline V gene has CDR1 LNHDA and CDR2 SQIVND (reference sequence). V lost 5 bases, J lost 3 bases, and 4 bases stayed unmatched. There are 14 residues in the CDR3. The CDR3 loop is CASSGGTANQPQHF. In DNA, the CDR3 is TGTGCCAGTAGTGGAGGGACAGCCAATCAGCCCCAGCATTTT.

The table lists this clone with a few counts. CDR3 residues: CASSEARGSSYEQYF. CDR3 DNA: TGTGCCAGCAGTGAAGCTCGCGGGTCCTCCTACGAGCAGTACTTC. This rearrangement joins TRBV2 to TRBJ2-7; D is possibly TRBD2 (5 bases). This CDR3 has 15 residues. Germline V gene lookup returns CDR1 SNHLY and CDR2 FYNNEI. With 0 bases removed from V and 0 bases from J, the gap between germline ends came to 9 bases.

There are a few counts of this clone. The genes are TRBV7-8 and TRBJ2-3, with 7 positions matching TRBD2. The CDR3 is made up of 15 amino acids. Unmatched junction bases numbered 9, after V lost 7 bases and J lost 2 bases. The V gene's germline CDR1 is SGHVS and CDR2 FQNEAQ. In DNA, the CDR3 is TGTGCCAGCACCGACGGGGGAGGGTACACAGATACGCAGTATTTT. Translated: CASTDGGGYTDTQYF.

This clone was picked up a small number of times. The V gene is TRBV7-2, the J gene TRBJ2-7; TRBD1 agrees at 9 bases. The CDR3 is made up of 15 amino acids. In germline, CDR1 is SGHTA, CDR2 FQGNSA. The V segment lost 6 bases and the J segment 2 bases; nucleotides outside the gene matches: 8. DNA for the CDR3: TGTGCCAGCAGTTTGGACGGACAGGGGACCTACGAGCAGTACTTC. Protein: CASSLDGQGTYEQYF.

This clone was seen a few times. The chain joins TRBV7-9 to TRBJ2-1; 7 bases fit TRBD2. From germline, CDR1 is SEHNR and CDR2 FQNEAQ (reference sequence). V shed 7 bases, J shed 3 bases, and the junction held 6 bases outside the gene matches. This CDR3 spans 14 amino acids. The CDR3, as DNA: TGTGCCAGCACGTGGGCTAGCGGCTACAATGAGCAGTTCTTC. This gives the protein CASTWASGYNEQFF. The full variable domain, its missing parts supplied by reference TRBV7-9 and TRBJ2-1, is DTGVSQNPRHKITKRGQNVTFRCDPISEHNRLYWYRQTLGQGPEFLTYFQNEAQLEKSRLLSDRFSAERPKGSFSTLEIQRTEQGDSAMYLCASTWASGYNEQFFGPGTRLTVL.

The V gene is TRBV5-4, the J gene TRBJ1-4, with D perhaps TRBD1 (5 bases). From germline, CDR1 is SGHNT and CDR2 YYREEE (reference sequence). V lost 4 bases and J lost 8, with 15 bases in between. The length of the CDR3 is 14 residues. The CDR3 DNA reads TGTGCCAGCAGCCAGGAATCGGGGGAGGAAAAACTGTTTTTT. This encodes CASSQESGEEKLFF.

The table lists this clone with a few counts. This CDR3 reads CASSVGVTTDTDTQYF. The CDR3 nucleotides read TGTGCCAGCAGCGTAGGGGTAACCACAGACACAGATACGCAGTATTTT. The chain carries TRBV9 and TRBJ2-3; D gene ambiguous. CDR3 length: 16 residues. Trimming shortened V by 0 bases and J by 2 bases, and 13 bases separated the two germline ends. Germline V gene data show CDR1 as SGDLS and CDR2 as YYNGEE.

The J gene is TRBJ1-2, the V gene TRBV5-4; tentative D call: TRBD1 (5 bases). Germline lookup yields CDR1 SGHNT and CDR2 YYREEE (reference sequence). The length of the CDR3 is 12 residues. V was clipped by 3 bases and J by 8 bases, with 11 bases between them. The CDR3 here is CASSWGEGGYTF. The CDR3 coding sequence is TGTGCCAGCAGCTGGGGGGAGGGAGGCTACACCTTC.